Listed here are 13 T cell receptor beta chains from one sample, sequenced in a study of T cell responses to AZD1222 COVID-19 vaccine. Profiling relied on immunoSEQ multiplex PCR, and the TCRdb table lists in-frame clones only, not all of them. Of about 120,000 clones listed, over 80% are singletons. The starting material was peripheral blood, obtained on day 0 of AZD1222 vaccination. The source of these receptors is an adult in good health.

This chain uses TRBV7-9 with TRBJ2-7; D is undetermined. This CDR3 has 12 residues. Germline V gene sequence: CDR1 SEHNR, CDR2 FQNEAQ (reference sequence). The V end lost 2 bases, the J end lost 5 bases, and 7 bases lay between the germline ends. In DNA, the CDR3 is TGTGCCAGCAGCTTAAGCCGTCACGAGCAGTACTTC. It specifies CASSLSRHEQYF.

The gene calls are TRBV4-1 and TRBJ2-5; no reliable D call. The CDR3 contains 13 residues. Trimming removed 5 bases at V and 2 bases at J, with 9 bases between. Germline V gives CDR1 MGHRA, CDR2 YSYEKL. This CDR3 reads CASSSRRQETQYF. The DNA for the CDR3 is TGCGCCAGCAGCTCCCGAAGACAAGAGACCCAGTACTTC.

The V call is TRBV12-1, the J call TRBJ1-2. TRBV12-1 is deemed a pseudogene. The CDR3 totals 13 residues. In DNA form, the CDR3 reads TGTGCCAGAAAGGCCCGGGAAAAGCCCCGCTACACCTTC. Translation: CARKAREKPRYTF.

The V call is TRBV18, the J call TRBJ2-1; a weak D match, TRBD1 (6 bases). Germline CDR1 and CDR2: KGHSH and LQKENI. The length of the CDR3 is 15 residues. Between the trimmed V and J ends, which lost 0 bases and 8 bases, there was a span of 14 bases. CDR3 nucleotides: TGTGCCAGCTCACCACCCGGACAGAAGGCGTATGAGCAGTTCTTC. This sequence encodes CASSPPGQKAYEQFF.

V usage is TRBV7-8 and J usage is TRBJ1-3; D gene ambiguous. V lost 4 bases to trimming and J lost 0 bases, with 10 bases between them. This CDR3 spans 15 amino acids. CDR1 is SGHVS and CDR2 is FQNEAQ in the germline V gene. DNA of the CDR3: TGTGCCAGCAGCTACGCTCTGAGCTCTGGAAACACCATATATTTT. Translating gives CASSYALSSGNTIYF.

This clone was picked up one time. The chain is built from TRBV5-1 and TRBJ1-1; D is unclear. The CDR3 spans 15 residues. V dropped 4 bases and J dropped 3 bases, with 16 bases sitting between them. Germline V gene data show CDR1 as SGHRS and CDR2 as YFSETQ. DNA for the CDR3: TGCGCCAGCAGCCAATCGGCCGGGTCGGACACTGAAGCTTTCTTT. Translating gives CASSQSAGSDTEAFF.

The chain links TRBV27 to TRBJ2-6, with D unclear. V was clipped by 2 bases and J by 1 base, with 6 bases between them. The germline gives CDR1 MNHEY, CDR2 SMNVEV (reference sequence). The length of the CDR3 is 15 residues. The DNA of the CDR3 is TGTGCCAGCAGTTTAACTTTATCTGGGGCCAACGTCCTGACTTTC. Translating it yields CASSLTLSGANVLTF.

DNA of the CDR3: TGTGCCAGCAGTGGCGCGGACAGGGAAGATAACTATGGCTACACCTTC. Translation: CASSGADREDNYGYTF. The chain couples TRBV2 to TRBJ1-2; 8 bases are a match to TRBD1. The trim removed 4 bases at V and 1 base at J, leaving 8 bases unmatched. The CDR3 has 16 residues. CDR1 and CDR2 (germline): SNHLY, FYNNEI. The full variable domain, its missing parts supplied by reference TRBV2 and TRBJ1-2, is EPEVTQTPSHQVTQMGQEVILRCVPISNHLYFYWYRQILGQKVEFLVSFYNNEISEKSEIFDDQFSVERPDGSNFTLKIRSTKLEDSAMYFCASSGADREDNYGYTFGSGTRLTVV.

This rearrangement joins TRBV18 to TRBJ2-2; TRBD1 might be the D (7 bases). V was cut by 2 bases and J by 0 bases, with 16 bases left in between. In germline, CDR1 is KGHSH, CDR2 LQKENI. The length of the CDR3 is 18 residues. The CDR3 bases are TGTGCCAGCTCACCATTCGCAGGGGGGATCACGAACACCGGGGAGCTGTTTTTT. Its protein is CASSPFAGGITNTGELFF.

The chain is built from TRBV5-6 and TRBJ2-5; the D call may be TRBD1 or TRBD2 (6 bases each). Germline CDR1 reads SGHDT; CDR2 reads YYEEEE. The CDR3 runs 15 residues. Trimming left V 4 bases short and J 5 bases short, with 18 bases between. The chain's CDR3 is CASSPNGGRGETQYF. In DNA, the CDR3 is TGTGCCAGCAGCCCTAATGGGGGGCGCGGGGAGACCCAGTACTTC.

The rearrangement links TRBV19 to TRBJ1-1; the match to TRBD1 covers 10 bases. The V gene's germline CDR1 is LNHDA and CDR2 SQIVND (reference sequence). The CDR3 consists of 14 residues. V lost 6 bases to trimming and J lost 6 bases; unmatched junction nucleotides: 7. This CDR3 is CASRPGQGRSEAFF. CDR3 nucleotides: TGTGCCAGTAGACCGGGACAGGGGAGGTCTGAAGCTTTCTTT. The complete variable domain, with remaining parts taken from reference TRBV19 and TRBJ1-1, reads DGGITQSPKYLFRKEGQNVTLSCEQNLNHDAMYWYRQDPGQGLRLIYYSQIVNDFQKGDIAEGYSVSREKKESFPLTVTSAQKNPTAFYLCASRPGQGRSEAFFGQGTRLTVV.

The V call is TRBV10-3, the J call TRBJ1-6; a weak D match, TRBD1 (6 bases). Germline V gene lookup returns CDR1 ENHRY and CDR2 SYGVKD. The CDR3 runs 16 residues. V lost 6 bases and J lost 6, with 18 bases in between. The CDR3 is CAISPEGGGPNSPLHF. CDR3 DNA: TGTGCCATCAGCCCTGAGGGCGGGGGGCCTAATTCACCCCTCCACTTT.

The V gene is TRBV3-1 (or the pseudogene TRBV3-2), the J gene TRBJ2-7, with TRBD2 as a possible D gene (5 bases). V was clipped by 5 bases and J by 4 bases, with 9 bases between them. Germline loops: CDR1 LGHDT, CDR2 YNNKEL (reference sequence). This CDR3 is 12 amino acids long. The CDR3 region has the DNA TGTGCCAGCAGCACCACGGGATACGAGCAGTACTTC. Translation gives CASSTTGYEQYF.